The sequence of this T cell receptor (beta chain) was determined in a study of response to subunit inactivated influenza vaccine. The CDR3 contains 13 residues. The germline V gene encodes CDR1 SGHAT and CDR2 FQDESV (reference sequence). V was pared by 5 bases and J by 3 bases, with 9 bases between. TCRdb called the RT-PCR reads again in MiXCR, with one record for every CDR3 protein. The data show 500,000 or so distinct CDR3 sequences, 16% seen once. The study, taken as a whole, reports: Every seasonal influenza vaccination brings in few new T cells, the authors suggested.

Concerning this clonotype: The antigen remains unidentified.

This specimen was CD4+ T cells sorted from PBMCs, taken around 25 months after vaccination. J is TRBJ2-3 and V is TRBV11-1; no clear D gene. This TCR was sampled from a man aged 45 to 75 who received an inactivated influenza vaccine. CDR3 protein: CASSRARTDTQYF. In DNA, the CDR3 is TGTGCCAGCAGCCGCGCGCGGACAGATACGCAGTATTTT.